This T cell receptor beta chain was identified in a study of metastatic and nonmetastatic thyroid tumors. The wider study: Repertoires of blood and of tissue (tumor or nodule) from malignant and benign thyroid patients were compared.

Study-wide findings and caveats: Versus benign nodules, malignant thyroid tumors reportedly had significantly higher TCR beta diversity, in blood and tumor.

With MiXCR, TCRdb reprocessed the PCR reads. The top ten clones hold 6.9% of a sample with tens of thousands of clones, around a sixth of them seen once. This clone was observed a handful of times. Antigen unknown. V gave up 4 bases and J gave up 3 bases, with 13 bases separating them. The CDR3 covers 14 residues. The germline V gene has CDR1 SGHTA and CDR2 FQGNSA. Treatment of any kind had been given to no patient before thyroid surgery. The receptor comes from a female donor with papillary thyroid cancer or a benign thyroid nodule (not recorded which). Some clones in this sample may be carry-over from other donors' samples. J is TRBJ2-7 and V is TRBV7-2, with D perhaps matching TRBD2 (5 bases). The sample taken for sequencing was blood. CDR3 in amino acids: CASSSRTGFYEQYF. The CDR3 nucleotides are TGTGCCAGCAGCTCCCGGACTGGATTCTACGAGCAGTACTTC. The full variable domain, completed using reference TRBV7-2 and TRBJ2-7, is GAGVSQSPSNKVTEKGKDVELRCDPISGHTALYWYRQSLGQGLEFLIYFQGNSAPDKSGLPSDRFSAERTGGSVSTLTIQRTQQEDSAVYLCASSSRTGFYEQYFGPGTRLTVT.